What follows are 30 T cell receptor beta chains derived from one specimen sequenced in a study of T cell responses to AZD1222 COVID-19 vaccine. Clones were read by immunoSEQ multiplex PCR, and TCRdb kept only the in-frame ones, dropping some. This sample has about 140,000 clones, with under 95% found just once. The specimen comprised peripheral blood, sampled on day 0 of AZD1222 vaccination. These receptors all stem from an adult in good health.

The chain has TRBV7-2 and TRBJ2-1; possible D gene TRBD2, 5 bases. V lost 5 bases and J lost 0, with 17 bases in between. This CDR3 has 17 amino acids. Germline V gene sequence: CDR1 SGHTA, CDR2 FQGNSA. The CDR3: CASSPRLSRSSYNEQFF. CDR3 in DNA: TGTGCCAGCAGCCCACGACTATCCCGGAGCTCCTACAATGAGCAGTTCTTC.

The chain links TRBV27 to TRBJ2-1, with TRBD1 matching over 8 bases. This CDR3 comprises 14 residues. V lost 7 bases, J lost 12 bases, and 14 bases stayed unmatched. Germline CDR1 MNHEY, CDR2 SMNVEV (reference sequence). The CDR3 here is CASIPAPGGASQFF. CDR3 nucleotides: TGTGCCAGCATTCCGGCACCAGGGGGCGCCTCGCAGTTCTTC.

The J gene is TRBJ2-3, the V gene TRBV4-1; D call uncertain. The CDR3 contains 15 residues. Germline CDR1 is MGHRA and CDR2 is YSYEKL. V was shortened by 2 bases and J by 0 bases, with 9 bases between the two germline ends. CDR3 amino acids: CASSQSAGSTDTQYF. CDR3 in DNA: TGCGCCAGCAGCCAAAGTGCCGGGAGCACAGATACGCAGTATTTT.

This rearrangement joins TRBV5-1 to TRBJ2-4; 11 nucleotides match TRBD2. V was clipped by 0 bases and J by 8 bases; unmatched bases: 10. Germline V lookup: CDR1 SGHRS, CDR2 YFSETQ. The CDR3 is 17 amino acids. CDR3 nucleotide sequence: TGCGCCAGCAGCTTGGCCAGGCTAGCGGGAGGAACGGACATTCAGTACTTC. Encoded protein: CASSLARLAGGTDIQYF.

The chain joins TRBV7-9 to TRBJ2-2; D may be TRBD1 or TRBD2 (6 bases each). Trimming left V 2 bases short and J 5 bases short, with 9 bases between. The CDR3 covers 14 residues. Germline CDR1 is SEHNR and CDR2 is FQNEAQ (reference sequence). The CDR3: CASSLIGGTGELFF. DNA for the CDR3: TGTGCCAGCAGCTTAATAGGGGGGACCGGGGAGCTGTTTTTT.

This CDR3 is CSVEDPHGRSSYEQYF. The DNA of the CDR3 is TGCAGCGTTGAAGATCCACATGGTCGGAGCTCCTACGAGCAGTACTTC. This rearrangement joins TRBV29-1 to TRBJ2-7; D gene ambiguous. CDR3 size: 16 residues. Germline V CDR1 and CDR2: SQVTM, ANQGSEA. V dropped 0 bases and J dropped 0 bases, with 15 bases sitting between them.

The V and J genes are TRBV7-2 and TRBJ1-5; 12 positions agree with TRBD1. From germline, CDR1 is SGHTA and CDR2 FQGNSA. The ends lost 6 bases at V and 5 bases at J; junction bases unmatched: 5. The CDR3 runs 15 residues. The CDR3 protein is CASSPGTGGHQPQHF. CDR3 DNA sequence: TGTGCCAGCAGTCCCGGGACAGGGGGCCATCAGCCCCAGCATTTT.

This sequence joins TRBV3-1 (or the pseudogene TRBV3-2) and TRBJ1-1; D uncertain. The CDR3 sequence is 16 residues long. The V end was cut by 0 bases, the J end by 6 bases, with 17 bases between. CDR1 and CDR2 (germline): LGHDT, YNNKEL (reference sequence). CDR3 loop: CASSQDPCDTSPEAFF. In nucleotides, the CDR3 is TGTGCCAGCAGCCAAGATCCATGCGATACGTCCCCTGAAGCTTTCTTT.

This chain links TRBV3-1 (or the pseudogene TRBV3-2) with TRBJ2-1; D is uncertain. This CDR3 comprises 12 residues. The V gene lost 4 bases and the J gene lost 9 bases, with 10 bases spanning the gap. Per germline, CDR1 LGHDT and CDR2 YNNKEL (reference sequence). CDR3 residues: CASSRLSTEQFF. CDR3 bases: TGTGCCAGCAGCCGCCTATCCACTGAGCAGTTCTTC.

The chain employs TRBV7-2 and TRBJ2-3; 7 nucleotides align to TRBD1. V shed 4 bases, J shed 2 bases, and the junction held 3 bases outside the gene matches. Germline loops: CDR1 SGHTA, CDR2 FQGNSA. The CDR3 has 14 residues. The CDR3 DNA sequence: TGTGCCAGCAGCTCCGGGACAGCCACAGATACGCAGTATTTT. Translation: CASSSGTATDTQYF.

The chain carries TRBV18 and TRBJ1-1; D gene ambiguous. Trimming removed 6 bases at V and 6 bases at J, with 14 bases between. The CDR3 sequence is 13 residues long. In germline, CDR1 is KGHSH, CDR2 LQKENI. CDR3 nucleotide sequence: TGTGCCAGCTCCAATTCCCTCTACGCTGAAGCTTTCTTT. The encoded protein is CASSNSLYAEAFF.

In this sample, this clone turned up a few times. CDR3 coding DNA: TGTGCCAGCAGCCAAGAGGAGGGCCTTAACTATGGCTACACCTTC. Protein sequence: CASSQEEGLNYGYTF. This chain uses TRBV14 with TRBJ1-2; no clear D. This CDR3 is built from 15 residues. V lost 0 bases, J lost 1 base, and 9 bases lay in between. From germline, CDR1 is SGHDN and CDR2 FVKESK.

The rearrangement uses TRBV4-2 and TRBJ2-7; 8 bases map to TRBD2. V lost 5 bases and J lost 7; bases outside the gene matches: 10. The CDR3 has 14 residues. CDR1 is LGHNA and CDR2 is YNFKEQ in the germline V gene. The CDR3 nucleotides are TGTGCCAGCAGCGAAGGACTAGCAGTGGAGGAGCAGTACTTC. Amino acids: CASSEGLAVEEQYF.

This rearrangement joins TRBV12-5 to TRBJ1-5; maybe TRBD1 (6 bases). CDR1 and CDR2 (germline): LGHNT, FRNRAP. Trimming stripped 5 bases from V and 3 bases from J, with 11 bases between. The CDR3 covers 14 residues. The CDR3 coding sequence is TGTGCTAGTGGTAGAACAGGGTACAATCAGCCCCAGCATTTT. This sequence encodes CASGRTGYNQPQHF.

DNA of the CDR3: TGTGCCAGTAGTATAGGGGGCTTCTACACTGAAGCTTTCTTT. It yields the protein CASSIGGFYTEAFF. The rearrangement uses TRBV19 and TRBJ1-1, with D maybe TRBD1 (5 bases). Trimming shortened V by 1 base and J by 3 bases, and 9 bases separated the two germline ends. There are 14 residues in the CDR3. CDR1 is LNHDA and CDR2 is SQIVND in the germline V gene (reference sequence).

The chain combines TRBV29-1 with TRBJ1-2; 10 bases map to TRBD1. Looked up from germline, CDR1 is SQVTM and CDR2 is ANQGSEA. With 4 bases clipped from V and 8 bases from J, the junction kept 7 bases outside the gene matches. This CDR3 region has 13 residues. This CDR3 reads CSVGGTGVSGYTF. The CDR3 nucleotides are TGCAGCGTTGGGGGGACAGGGGTTAGCGGCTACACCTTC.

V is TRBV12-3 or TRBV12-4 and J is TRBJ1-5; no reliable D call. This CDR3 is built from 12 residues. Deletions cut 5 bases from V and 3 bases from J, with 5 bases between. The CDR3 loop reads CASSTANQPQHF. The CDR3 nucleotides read TGTGCCAGCAGTACAGCCAATCAGCCCCAGCATTTT.

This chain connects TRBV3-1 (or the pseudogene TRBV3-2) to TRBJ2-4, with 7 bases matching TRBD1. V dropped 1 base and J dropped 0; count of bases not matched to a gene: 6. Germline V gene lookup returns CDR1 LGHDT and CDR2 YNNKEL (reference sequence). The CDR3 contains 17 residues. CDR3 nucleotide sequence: TGTGCCAGCAGCCAAGCCGATGACAGGGTAGCCAAAAACATTCAGTACTTC. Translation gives CASSQADDRVAKNIQYF.

CDR3 loop: CASSAGTGSGANVLTF. Here the CDR3 DNA reads TGTGCCAGCAGTGCGGGGACAGGATCTGGGGCCAACGTCCTGACTTTC. The J gene is TRBJ2-6, the V gene TRBV2; 8 bases match TRBD1. V shed 4 bases and J 1 base; nucleotides not matched to a gene: 3. The CDR3 loop spans 16 amino acids. CDR1 is SNHLY, CDR2 FYNNEI, per germline.

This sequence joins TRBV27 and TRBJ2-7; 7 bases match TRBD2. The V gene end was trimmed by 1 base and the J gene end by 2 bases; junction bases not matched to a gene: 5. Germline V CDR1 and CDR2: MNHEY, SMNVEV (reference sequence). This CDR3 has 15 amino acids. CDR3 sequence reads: CASSLYGGSTYEQYF. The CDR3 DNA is TGTGCCAGCAGTTTATACGGCGGGAGCACCTACGAGCAGTACTTC.

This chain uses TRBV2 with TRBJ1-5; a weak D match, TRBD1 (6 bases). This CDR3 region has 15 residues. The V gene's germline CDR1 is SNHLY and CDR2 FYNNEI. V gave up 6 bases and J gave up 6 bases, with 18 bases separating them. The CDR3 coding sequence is TGTGCCAGCAGCGCCTTTAAGGGGGGGTTTCAGCCCCAGCATTTT. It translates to CASSAFKGGFQPQHF.

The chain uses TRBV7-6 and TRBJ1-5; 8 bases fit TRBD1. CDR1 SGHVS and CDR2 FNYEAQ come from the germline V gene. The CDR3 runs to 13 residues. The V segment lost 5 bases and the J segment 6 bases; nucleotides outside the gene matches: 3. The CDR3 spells CASSQGAGQPQHF. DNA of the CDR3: TGTGCCAGCAGCCAGGGGGCGGGTCAGCCCCAGCATTTT. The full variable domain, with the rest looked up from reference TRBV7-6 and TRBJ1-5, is GAGVSQSPRYKVTKRGQDVALRCDPISGHVSLYWYRQALGQGPEFLTYFNYEAQQDKSGLPNDRFSAERPEGSISTLTIQRTEQRDSAMYRCASSQGAGQPQHFGDGTRLSIL.

CDR3 region: CASSPLGSNQPQHF. For the CDR3, the DNA is TGCGCCAGCAGCCCTCTCGGTAGCAATCAGCCCCAGCATTTT. This rearrangement joins TRBV5-1 to TRBJ1-5; D is ambiguous. Per germline, CDR1 SGHRS and CDR2 YFSETQ. The CDR3 is made up of 14 amino acids. Trimming removed 4 bases from V and 0 bases from J, with 8 bases in between.

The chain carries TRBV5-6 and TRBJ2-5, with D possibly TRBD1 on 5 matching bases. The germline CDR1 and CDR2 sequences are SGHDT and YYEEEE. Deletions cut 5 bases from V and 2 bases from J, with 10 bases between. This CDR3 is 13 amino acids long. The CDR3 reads CASSWTIQETQYF. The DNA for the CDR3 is TGTGCCAGCAGTTGGACAATACAAGAGACCCAGTACTTC.

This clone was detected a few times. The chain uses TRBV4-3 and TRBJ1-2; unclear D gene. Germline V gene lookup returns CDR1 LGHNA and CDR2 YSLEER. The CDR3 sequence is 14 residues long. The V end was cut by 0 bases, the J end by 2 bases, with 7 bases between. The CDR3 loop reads CASSQELANYGYTF. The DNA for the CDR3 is TGCGCCAGCAGCCAAGAGCTAGCCAACTATGGCTACACCTTC.

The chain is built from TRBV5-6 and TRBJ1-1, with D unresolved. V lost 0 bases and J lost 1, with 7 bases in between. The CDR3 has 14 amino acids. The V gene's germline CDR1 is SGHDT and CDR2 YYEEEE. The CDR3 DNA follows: TGTGCCAGCAGCTTGGTTCGGGGGAACACTGAAGCTTTCTTT. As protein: CASSLVRGNTEAFF.

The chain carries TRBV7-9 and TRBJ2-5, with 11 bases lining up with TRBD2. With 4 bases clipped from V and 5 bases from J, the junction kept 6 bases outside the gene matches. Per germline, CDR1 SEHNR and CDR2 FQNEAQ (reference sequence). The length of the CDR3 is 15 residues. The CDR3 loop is CASSSRLAGIETQYF. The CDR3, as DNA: TGTGCCAGCAGCTCACGACTAGCGGGAATCGAGACCCAGTACTTC.

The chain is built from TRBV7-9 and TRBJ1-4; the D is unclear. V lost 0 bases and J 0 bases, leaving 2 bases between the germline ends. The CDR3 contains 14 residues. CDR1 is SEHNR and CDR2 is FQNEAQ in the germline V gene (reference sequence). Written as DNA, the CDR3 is TGTGCCAGCAGCTTAGCAGCAACTAATGAAAAACTGTTTTTT. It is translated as CASSLAATNEKLFF. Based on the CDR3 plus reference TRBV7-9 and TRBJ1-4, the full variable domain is DTGVSQNPRHKITKRGQNVTFRCDPISEHNRLYWYRQTLGQGPEFLTYFQNEAQLEKSRLLSDRFSAERPKGSFSTLEIQRTEQGDSAMYLCASSLAATNEKLFFGSGTQLSVL.

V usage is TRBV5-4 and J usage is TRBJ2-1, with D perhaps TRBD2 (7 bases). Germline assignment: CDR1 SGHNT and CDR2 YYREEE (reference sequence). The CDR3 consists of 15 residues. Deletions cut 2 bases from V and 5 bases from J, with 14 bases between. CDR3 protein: CASSFGGAVHNEQFF. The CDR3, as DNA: TGTGCCAGCAGCTTTGGGGGGGCGGTTCACAATGAGCAGTTCTTC.

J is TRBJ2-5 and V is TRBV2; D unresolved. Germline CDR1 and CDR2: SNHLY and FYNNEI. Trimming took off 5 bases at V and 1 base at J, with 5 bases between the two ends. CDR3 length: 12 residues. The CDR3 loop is CASSWSQETQYF. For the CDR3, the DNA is TGTGCCAGCAGTTGGTCCCAAGAGACCCAGTACTTC.